This is a list of T cell receptor beta chains from one sample in a study of blood T cell repertoires in COVID-19. Sequencing used immunoSEQ multiplex PCR; TCRdb keeps in-frame clones, though not all of them. The table lists about 69,000 clones, approximately 83% of them singletons. Sequencing was performed on peripheral blood. These receptors were obtained from a man aged 40-50 years with COVID-19, enrolled during active disease. Both conserved end residues are part of each CDR3. Fields, in order: V gene, J gene, CDR3 length, clone size, D gene, CDR3 protein, CDR3 DNA. A D gene is named only where the DNA matches it firmly. Not every row has a clone size; where given, it reads once, few, many or a size class.

TRBV12-5,TRBJ2-7,14,.,.,CASGRTDESYEQYF,TGTGCTAGTGGTAGGACAGATGAGTCCTACGAGCAGTACTTC
TRBV28,TRBJ1-4,19,.,.,CASSLWRTDTSATNEKLFF,TGTGCCAGCAGTTTATGGCGGACAGACACGTCTGCAACTAATGAAAAACTGTTTTTT
TRBV19,TRBJ1-6,14,few,TRBD1,CASSPGTGDSPLHF,TGTGCCAGTAGCCCCGGGACAGGGGATTCACCCCTCCACTTT
TRBV30,TRBJ1-6,13,.,.,CAWSVLRNSPLHF,TGTGCCTGGAGTGTACTCCGGAATTCACCCCTCCACTTT
TRBV5-4,TRBJ2-7,13,.,.,CASSYAPTYEQYF,TGTGCCAGCAGCTACGCCCCTACCTACGAGCAGTACTTC
TRBV3-1/TRBV3-2,TRBJ1-1,14,.,.,CASSQGWEGTEAFF,TGTGCCAGCAGCCAAGGGTGGGAGGGGACTGAAGCTTTCTTT
TRBV7-3,TRBJ1-1,13,.,.,CASSLTENTEAFF,TGTGCCAGCAGCTTGACAGAGAACACTGAAGCTTTCTTT
TRBV18,TRBJ1-2,14,.,TRBD1,CASSPIGQGADYTF,TGTGCCAGCTCCCCCATAGGACAGGGGGCCGACTACACCTTC
TRBV5-1,TRBJ1-4,15,.,TRBD1,CASSPTTGTNEKLFF,TGCGCCAGCAGTCCTACGACAGGGACTAATGAAAAACTGTTTTTT
TRBV6-5,TRBJ2-2,13,few,.,CASIRGNTGELFF,TGTGCCAGCATCAGGGGGAACACCGGGGAGCTGTTTTTT
TRBV5-1,TRBJ1-2,17,few,TRBD1,CASSFQSPGQGFDGYTF,TGCGCCAGCAGCTTCCAGTCACCGGGACAGGGTTTCGATGGCTACACCTTC
TRBV7-9,TRBJ2-7,15,.,.,CASRKTGGGVYEQYF,TGTGCCAGCAGAAAGACAGGCGGGGGAGTATACGAGCAGTACTTC
TRBV24-1,TRBJ2-2,14,.,.,CATSGAPNTGELFF,TGTGCCACCAGTGGGGCCCCGAACACCGGGGAGCTGTTTTTT
TRBV2,TRBJ2-1,19,.,.,CASSERLLGLVGEYNEQFF,TGTGCCAGCAGTGAACGCTTATTGGGACTTGTCGGGGAGTACAATGAGCAGTTCTTC
TRBV5-6,TRBJ2-3,15,once,.,CASSLGRWATDTQYF,TGTGCCAGCAGCTTGGGGCGTTGGGCCACAGATACGCAGTATTTT
TRBV28,TRBJ1-2,17,.,TRBD1,CASGVGGGNFLASGYTF,TGTGCCAGCGGAGTCGGAGGGGGCAACTTTCTTGCAAGTGGCTACACCTTC
TRBV6-6,TRBJ2-5,14,.,.,CASSYSTQEETQYF,TGTGCCAGCAGTTACTCGACCCAGGAAGAGACCCAGTACTTC
TRBV4-1,TRBJ1-6,17,once,.,CASPFHPSEGKNSPLHF,TGCGCCAGCCCTTTCCATCCTTCGGAGGGCAAAAATTCACCCCTCCACTTT
TRBV21-1,TRBJ1-1,15,.,.,CASSKVYRLNTEAFF,TGTGCCAGCAGCAAAGTCTACAGGTTGAACACTGAAGCTTTCTTT
TRBV5-1,TRBJ2-5,15,.,TRBD2,CASSLAGTSAQTQYF,TGCGCCAGCAGCTTGGCCGGGACTAGTGCTCAGACCCAGTACTTC
TRBV5-1,TRBJ2-1,16,.,TRBD1,CASSSRTGSSYNEQFF,TGCGCCAGCAGCTCAAGGACAGGCAGCTCCTACAATGAGCAGTTCTTC
TRBV28,TRBJ1-5,18,.,TRBD1,CASSARFGTGNSNQPQHF,TGTGCCAGCAGCGCCCGATTTGGGACAGGGAATAGCAATCAGCCCCAGCATTTT
TRBV3-1/TRBV3-2,TRBJ2-1,13,.,TRBD2,CACQRDYYNEQFF,TGTGCCTGCCAGCGGGACTACTACAATGAGCAGTTCTTC
TRBV27,TRBJ2-7,13,.,.,CASSLTSSYEQYF,TGTGCCAGCAGCCTGACTAGCTCCTACGAGCAGTACTTC
TRBV5-6,TRBJ2-3,15,.,TRBD2,CASSPGLAGTDTQYF,TGTGCCAGCAGCCCTGGACTAGCGGGCACAGATACGCAGTATTTT
TRBV9,TRBJ2-7,17,.,TRBD2,CASSRSGTSVAGYEQYF,TGTGCCAGCAGCAGATCCGGGACTAGCGTCGCAGGCTACGAGCAGTACTTC
TRBV2,TRBJ2-1,17,.,TRBD2,CASRGLAGGLQYNEQFF,TGTGCCAGCAGAGGGCTAGCGGGGGGCCTTCAATACAATGAGCAGTTCTTC
TRBV27,TRBJ2-3,16,.,.,CASSELQGSDTDTQYF,TGTGCCAGCAGTGAATTACAGGGTTCGGACACAGATACGCAGTATTTT
TRBV30,TRBJ2-7,12,.,TRBD1,CAWSGQGYEQYF,TGTGCCTGGAGTGGACAGGGCTACGAGCAGTACTTC